What follows are 13 T cell receptor beta chains derived from one specimen sequenced in a study of OX40 agonist ivuxolimab in advanced cancers. Some clones are missing from TCRdb's copy, which holds only in-frame ones; the method was immunoSEQ multiplex PCR. The sample has some 41,000 clones; approximately 87% are singletons. The specimen was CD4+ or CD8+ T cells sorted from blood, collected in a trial of the OX40 agonist ivuxolimab. The receptors come from an adult with an advanced solid tumor such as melanoma, head and neck, liver or kidney cancer.

The chain carries TRBV28 and TRBJ1-4, with TRBD1 matching over 7 bases. After removal of 6 bases from V and 3 bases from J, the junction contained 4 bases not matched to a gene. Per germline, CDR1 MDHEN and CDR2 SYDVKM. This CDR3 comprises 14 residues. The CDR3 protein is CASRPGTANEKLFF. DNA of the CDR3: TGTGCCAGCAGGCCCGGGACAGCTAATGAAAAACTGTTTTTT.

The chain uses TRBV28 and TRBJ2-3; TRBD2 is a possible D gene (6 bases). This CDR3 has 15 amino acids. V was shortened by 1 base and J by 1 base, with 9 bases between the two germline ends. The germline CDR1 and CDR2 sequences are MDHEN and SYDVKM. CDR3 DNA: TGTGCCAGCAGTTTATACGGGACTGGCACAGATACGCAGTATTTT. Translating it yields CASSLYGTGTDTQYF.

This chain joins TRBV18 and TRBJ2-7; D not resolved. Trimming shortened V by 2 bases and J by 5 bases, and 4 bases separated the two germline ends. Germline values: CDR1 KGHSH, CDR2 LQKENI. The CDR3 consists of 11 residues. The CDR3 loop reads CASSPKNEQYF. CDR3 sequence (DNA): TGTGCCAGCTCACCAAAAAACGAGCAGTACTTC. Combining the CDR3 with reference TRBV18 and TRBJ2-7 gives the whole variable domain NAGVMQNPRHLVRRRGQEARLRCSPMKGHSHVYWYRQLPEEGLKFMVYLQKENIIDESGMPKERFSAEFPKEGPSILRIQQVVRGDSAAYFCASSPKNEQYFGPGTRLTVT.

The chain combines TRBV4-2 with TRBJ2-3; 7 bases are shared with TRBD2. Per the germline V gene, CDR1 is LGHNA and CDR2 is YNFKEQ. V shed 4 bases and J 3 bases; nucleotides not matched to a gene: 10. The CDR3 has 16 amino acids. DNA of the CDR3: TGTGCCAGCAGCCTTAGCGGGCCAGGTATAACAGATACGCAGTATTTT. Translating gives CASSLSGPGITDTQYF.

The chain combines TRBV19 with TRBJ1-5; TRBD1 is a possible D gene (5 bases). Trimming removed 6 bases at V and 0 bases at J, with 18 bases between. CDR3 size: 17 residues. Germline lookup yields CDR1 LNHDA and CDR2 SQIVND (reference sequence). CDR3: CASRAGLLGYSNQPQHF. CDR3 DNA sequence: TGTGCCAGTAGGGCAGGGCTTTTGGGGTATAGCAATCAGCCCCAGCATTTT.

The V and J genes are TRBV1 and TRBJ2-1; the table's D gene call, TRBD2, was not cross checked with the DNA. TRBV1 is reported as a pseudogene. This CDR3 is 18 amino acids long. The CDR3: CTSSQDLGGRRGGGEQFF. The DNA of the CDR3 is TGCACCAGCAGCCAAGATCTTGGCGGGAGGAGGGGGGGTGGTGAGCAGTTCTTC.

This clone has a single count. This chain connects TRBV20-1 to TRBJ1-2; no clear D gene. Germline V gene lookup returns CDR1 DFQATT and CDR2 SNEGSKA (reference sequence). Trimming removed 5 bases from V and 6 bases from J, with 10 bases in between. CDR3 size: 11 residues. The CDR3 DNA is TGCAGTGCTCCCCGCCTCGATGGCTACACCTTC. Protein product: CSAPRLDGYTF.

The V and J genes are TRBV28 and TRBJ2-7, with D perhaps given as TRBD1 or TRBD2 (5 bases each). CDR3 size: 13 residues. V shed 4 bases and J shed 7 bases, with 14 bases lying between them. In germline, CDR1 is MDHEN, CDR2 SYDVKM. Here the CDR3 reads CASSSQDSWEQYF. CDR3 coding DNA: TGTGCCAGCAGTTCACAGGACTCGTGGGAGCAGTACTTC.

The genes are TRBV10-2 and TRBJ2-7; D perhaps matches TRBD1 (6 bases). The CDR3 is made up of 15 amino acids. Trimming cost V 9 bases and J 2 bases, with 20 bases left between them. In germline, CDR1 is WSHSY, CDR2 SAAADI. CDR3 in DNA: TGCGCCAGGCTCCTCGCGTGGGGGCCTACCTACGAGCAGTACTTC. Protein sequence: CARLLAWGPTYEQYF.

This sequence joins TRBV4-1 and TRBJ2-1, with 8 bases matching TRBD2. Germline V gene sequence: CDR1 MGHRA, CDR2 YSYEKL. The CDR3 runs 16 residues. Trimming took 1 base from V and 8 from J; bases not matched to a gene: 10. As DNA, the CDR3 is TGCGCCAGCAGCCAAGGTCAAAGCGGGAGAGTCTATGAGCAGTTCTTC. Translating it yields CASSQGQSGRVYEQFF.

V and J are TRBV2 and TRBJ2-1; 11 nucleotides agree with TRBD1. Germline V gene sequence: CDR1 SNHLY, CDR2 FYNNEI. J was trimmed by 8 bases and V by 4 bases; bases with no gene match: 7. The CDR3 totals 15 residues. The CDR3 spells CASSAGQGAFYEQFF. The CDR3 DNA sequence: TGTGCCAGCAGTGCCGGACAGGGGGCATTTTATGAGCAGTTCTTC.

This chain links TRBV6-5 with TRBJ2-7; 8 positions match TRBD1. V lost 8 bases to trimming and J lost 6 bases; unmatched junction nucleotides: 9. There are 13 residues in the CDR3. Germline V gives CDR1 MNHEY, CDR2 SVGAGI. CDR3 nucleotide sequence: TGTGCCAGCCTCCTCGGACAGGGCGGCGAGCAGTACTTC. Translating gives CASLLGQGGEQYF.

This chain uses TRBV28 with TRBJ2-7; TRBD2 aligns across 10 bases. CDR1 MDHEN and CDR2 SYDVKM come from the germline V gene. The junction had 5 bases not matched to a gene; V was cut back by 9 bases and J by 0 bases. CDR3 length: 14 residues. For the CDR3, the DNA is TGTGCCAGTTGGACTAGCGGAAGCTCCTACGAGCAGTACTTC. It encodes CASWTSGSSYEQYF.